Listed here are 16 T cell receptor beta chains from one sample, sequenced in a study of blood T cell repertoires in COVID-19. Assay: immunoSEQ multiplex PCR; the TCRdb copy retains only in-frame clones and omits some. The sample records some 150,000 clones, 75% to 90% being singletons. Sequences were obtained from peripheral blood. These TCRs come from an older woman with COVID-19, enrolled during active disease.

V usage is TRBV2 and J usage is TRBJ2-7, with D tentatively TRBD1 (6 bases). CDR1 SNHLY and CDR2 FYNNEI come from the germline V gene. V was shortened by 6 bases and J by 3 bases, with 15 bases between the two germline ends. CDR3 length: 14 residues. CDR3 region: CASRSQGAVYEQYF. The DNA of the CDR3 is TGTGCCAGCAGGTCACAGGGTGCGGTCTACGAGCAGTACTTC.

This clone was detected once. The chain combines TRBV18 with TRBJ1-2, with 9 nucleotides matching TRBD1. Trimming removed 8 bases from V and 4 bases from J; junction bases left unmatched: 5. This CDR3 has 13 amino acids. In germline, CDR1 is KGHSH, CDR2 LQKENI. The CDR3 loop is CASNGQGPYGYTF. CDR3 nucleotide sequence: TGTGCCAGCAACGGACAGGGGCCCTATGGCTACACCTTC.

The CDR3 coding sequence is TGTGCCAGCAGCTTAGGGCGGCGTACAGATACGCAGTATTTT. Its translation: CASSLGRRTDTQYF. This chain uses TRBV11-2 with TRBJ2-3; D gene ambiguous. Trimming shortened V by 1 base and J by 3 bases, and 8 bases separated the two germline ends. The germline V gene has CDR1 SGHAT and CDR2 FQNNGV. CDR3 length: 14 residues.

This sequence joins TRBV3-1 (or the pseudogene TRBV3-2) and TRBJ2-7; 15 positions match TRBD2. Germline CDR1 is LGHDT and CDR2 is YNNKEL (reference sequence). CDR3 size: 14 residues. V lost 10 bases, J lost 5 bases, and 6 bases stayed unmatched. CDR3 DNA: TGTGCCATCTCGGGACTAGCGGGGGGCCACGAGCAGTACTTC. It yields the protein CAISGLAGGHEQYF.

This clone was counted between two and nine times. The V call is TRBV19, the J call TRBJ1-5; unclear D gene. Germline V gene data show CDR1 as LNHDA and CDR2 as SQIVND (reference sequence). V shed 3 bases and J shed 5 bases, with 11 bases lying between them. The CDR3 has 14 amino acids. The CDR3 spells CASSIGGGYQPQHF. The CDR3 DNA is TGTGCCAGTAGTATCGGTGGAGGGTATCAGCCCCAGCATTTT.

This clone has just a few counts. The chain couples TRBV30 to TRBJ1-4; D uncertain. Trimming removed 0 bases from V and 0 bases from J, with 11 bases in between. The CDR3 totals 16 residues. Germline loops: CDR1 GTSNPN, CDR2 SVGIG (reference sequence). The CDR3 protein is CAWSVGVWATNEKLFF. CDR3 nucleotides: TGTGCCTGGAGTGTAGGAGTTTGGGCAACTAATGAAAAACTGTTTTTT.

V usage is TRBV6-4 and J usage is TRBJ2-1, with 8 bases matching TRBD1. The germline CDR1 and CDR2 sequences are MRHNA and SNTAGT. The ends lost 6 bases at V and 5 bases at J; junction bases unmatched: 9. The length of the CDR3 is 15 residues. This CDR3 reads CASRLQGALHNEQFF. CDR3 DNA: TGTGCCAGCAGACTTCAGGGGGCGCTTCACAATGAGCAGTTCTTC.

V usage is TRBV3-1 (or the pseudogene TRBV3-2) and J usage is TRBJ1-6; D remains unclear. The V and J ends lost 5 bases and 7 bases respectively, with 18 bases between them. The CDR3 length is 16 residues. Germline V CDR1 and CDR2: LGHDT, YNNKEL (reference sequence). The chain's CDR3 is CASSSRSPGVNSPLHF. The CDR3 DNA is TGTGCCAGCAGCAGTCGTTCGCCGGGAGTAAATTCACCCCTCCACTTT.

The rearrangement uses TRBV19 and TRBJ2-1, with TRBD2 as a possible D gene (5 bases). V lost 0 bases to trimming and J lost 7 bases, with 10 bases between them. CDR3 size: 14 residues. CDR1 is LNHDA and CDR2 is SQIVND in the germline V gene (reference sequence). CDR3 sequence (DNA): TGTGCCAGTAGTATAGAGGGAGTACTGAATGAGCAGTTCTTC. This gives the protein CASSIEGVLNEQFF.

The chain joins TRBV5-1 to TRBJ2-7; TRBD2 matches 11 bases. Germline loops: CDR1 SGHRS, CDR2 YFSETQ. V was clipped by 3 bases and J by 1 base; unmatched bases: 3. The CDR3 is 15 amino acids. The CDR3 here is CASSSLAGDSYEQYF. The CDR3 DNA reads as TGCGCCAGCAGCTCACTAGCGGGGGATTCCTACGAGCAGTACTTC.

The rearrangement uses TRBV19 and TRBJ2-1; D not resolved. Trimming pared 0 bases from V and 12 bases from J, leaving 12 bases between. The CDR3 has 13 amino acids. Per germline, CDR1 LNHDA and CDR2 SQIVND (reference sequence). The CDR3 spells CASSIDLPNSQFF. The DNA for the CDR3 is TGTGCCAGTAGTATAGATCTCCCCAACTCGCAGTTCTTC.

Here the CDR3 reads CASSVAGSFREQYF. In DNA form, the CDR3 reads TGTGCCAGCAGCGTAGCGGGTTCTTTTAGGGAGCAGTACTTC. This chain uses TRBV9 with TRBJ2-7; D is unclear. The CDR3 contains 14 residues. V shed 0 bases and J shed 7 bases, with 14 bases lying between them. CDR1 and CDR2 (germline): SGDLS, YYNGEE.

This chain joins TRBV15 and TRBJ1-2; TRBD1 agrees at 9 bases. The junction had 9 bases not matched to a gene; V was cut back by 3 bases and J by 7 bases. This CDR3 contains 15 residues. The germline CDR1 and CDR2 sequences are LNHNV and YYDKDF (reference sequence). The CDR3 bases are TGTGCCACCAGCAGTACCACAGGGGGCAGAACTGGCTACACCTTC. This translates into CATSSTTGGRTGYTF.

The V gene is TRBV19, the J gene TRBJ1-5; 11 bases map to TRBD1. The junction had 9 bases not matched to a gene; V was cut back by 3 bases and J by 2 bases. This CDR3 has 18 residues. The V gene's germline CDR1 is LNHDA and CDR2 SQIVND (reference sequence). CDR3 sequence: CASSIGTGGGEGNQPQHF. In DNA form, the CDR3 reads TGTGCCAGTAGTATCGGGACAGGGGGAGGTGAGGGCAATCAGCCCCAGCATTTT.

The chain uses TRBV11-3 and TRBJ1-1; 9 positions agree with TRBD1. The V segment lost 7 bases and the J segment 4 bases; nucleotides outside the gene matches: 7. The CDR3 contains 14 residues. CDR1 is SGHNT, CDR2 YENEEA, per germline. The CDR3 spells CASTTGGASTEAFF. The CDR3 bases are TGTGCCAGCACCACAGGGGGCGCGAGCACTGAAGCTTTCTTT. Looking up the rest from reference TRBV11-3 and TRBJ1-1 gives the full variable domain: EAGVVQSPRYKIIEKKQPVAFWCNPISGHNTLYWYLQNLGQGPELLIRYENEEAVDDSQLPKDRFSAERLKGVDSTLKIQPAELGDSAVYLCASTTGGASTEAFFGQGTRLTVV.

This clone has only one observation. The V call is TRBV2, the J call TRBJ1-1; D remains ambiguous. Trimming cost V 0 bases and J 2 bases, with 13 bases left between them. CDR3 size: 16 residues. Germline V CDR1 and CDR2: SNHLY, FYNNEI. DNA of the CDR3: TGTGCCAGCAGTGAAGCGCTGGGAGTTACCAACACTGAAGCTTTCTTT. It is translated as CASSEALGVTNTEAFF. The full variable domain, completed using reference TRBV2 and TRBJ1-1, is EPEVTQTPSHQVTQMGQEVILRCVPISNHLYFYWYRQILGQKVEFLVSFYNNEISEKSEIFDDQFSVERPDGSNFTLKIRSTKLEDSAMYFCASSEALGVTNTEAFFGQGTRLTVV.